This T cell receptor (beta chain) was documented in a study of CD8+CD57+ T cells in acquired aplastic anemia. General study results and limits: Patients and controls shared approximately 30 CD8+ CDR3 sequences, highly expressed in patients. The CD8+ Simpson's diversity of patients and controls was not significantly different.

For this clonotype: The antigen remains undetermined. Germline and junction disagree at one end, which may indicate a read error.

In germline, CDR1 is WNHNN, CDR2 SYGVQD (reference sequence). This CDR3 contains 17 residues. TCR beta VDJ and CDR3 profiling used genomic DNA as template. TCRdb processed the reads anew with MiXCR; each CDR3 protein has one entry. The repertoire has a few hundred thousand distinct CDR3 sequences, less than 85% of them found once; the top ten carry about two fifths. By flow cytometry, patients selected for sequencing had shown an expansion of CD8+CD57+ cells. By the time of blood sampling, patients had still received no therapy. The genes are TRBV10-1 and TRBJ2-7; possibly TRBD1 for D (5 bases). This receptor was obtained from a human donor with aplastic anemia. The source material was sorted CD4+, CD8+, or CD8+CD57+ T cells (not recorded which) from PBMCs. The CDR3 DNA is TGTGCCAGCAGTATAGGGGAACTGAACAGTTCCTCCTACGAGCAGTACTTC. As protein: CASSIGELNSSSYEQYF.